The present T cell receptor (beta chain) was sequenced within a study of blood T cell repertoires in COVID-19. Study summary: Acute-phase and convalescent COVID-19 samples originated in the United States, Italy and Spain. The analysed material was cDNA or gDNA that came from T cells, B-cell-depleted T cells, or PBMCs.

Original methodology: Nucleated cell counts were estimated from reference gene primer amplification. Repertoires were generated with immunoSEQ multiplex PCR, while TCRdb's copy carries only in-frame clones and drops some. The V and J calls and the clone size are those of that table, but D and trimming were determined from the DNA. The data show approximately 24,000 clones, roughly 89% seen once. The germline gives CDR1 MGHDK, CDR2 SYGVNS. Trimming at V came to 5 bases and at J to 3 bases, leaving 3 bases not matched to a gene. The CDR3 sequence is 14 residues long. Specimen: peripheral blood. The chain joins TRBV25-1 to TRBJ2-7; 11 nucleotides match TRBD1. The receptor's source is a woman in her 70s with active COVID-19. The CDR3: CASSRGTGGYEQYF. The CDR3 nucleotides read TGTGCCAGCAGTCGAGGGACAGGGGGCTACGAGCAGTACTTC.